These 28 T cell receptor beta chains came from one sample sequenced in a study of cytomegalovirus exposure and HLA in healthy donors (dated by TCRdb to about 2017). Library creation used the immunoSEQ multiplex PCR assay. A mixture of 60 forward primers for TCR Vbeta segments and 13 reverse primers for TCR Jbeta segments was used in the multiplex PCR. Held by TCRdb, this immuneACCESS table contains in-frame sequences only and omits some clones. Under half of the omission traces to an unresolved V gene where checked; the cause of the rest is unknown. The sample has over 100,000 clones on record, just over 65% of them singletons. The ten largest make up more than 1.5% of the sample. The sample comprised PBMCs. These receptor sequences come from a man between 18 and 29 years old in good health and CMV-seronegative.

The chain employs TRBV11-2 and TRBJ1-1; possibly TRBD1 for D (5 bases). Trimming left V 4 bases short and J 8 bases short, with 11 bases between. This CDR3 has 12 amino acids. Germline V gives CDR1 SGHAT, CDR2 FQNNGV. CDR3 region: CASSSVDREAFF. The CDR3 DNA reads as TGTGCCAGCAGCTCAGTTGACAGAGAAGCTTTCTTT.

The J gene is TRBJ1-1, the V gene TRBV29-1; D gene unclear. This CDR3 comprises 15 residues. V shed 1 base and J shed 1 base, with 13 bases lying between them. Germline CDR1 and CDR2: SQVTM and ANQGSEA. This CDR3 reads CSVEVMGSRNTEAFF. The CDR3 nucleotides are TGCAGCGTTGAAGTCATGGGTAGCCGGAACACTGAAGCTTTCTTT.

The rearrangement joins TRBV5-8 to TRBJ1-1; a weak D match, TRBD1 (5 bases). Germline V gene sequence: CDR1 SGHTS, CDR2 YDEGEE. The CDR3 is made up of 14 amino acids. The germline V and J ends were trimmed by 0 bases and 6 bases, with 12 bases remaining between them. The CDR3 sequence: CASSLVGGKSEAFF. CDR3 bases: TGTGCCAGCAGCTTGGTGGGGGGAAAATCTGAAGCTTTCTTT.

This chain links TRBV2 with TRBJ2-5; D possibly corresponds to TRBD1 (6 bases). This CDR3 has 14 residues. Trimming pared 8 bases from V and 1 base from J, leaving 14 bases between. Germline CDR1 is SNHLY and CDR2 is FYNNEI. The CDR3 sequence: CASGGARLQETQYF. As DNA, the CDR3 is TGTGCCAGCGGGGGCGCCAGGCTCCAAGAGACCCAGTACTTC.

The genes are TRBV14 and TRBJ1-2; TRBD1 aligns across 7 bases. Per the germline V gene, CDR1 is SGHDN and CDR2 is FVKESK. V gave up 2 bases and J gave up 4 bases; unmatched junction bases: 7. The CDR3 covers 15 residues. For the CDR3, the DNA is TGTGCCAGCAGCCAACACGGGACAGTAGGCTATGGCTACACCTTC. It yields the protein CASSQHGTVGYGYTF. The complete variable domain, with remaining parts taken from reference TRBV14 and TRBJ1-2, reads EAGVTQFPSHSVIEKGQTVTLRCDPISGHDNLYWYRRVMGKEIKFLLHFVKESKQDESGMPNNRFLAERTGGTYSTLKVQPAELEDSGVYFCASSQHGTVGYGYTFGSGTRLTVV.

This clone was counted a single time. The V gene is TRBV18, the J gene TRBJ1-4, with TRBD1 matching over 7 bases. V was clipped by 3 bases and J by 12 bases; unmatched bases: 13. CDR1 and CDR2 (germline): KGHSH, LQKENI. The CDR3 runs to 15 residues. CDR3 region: CASSPKTGNVGELFF. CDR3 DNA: TGTGCCAGCTCACCGAAGACAGGGAATGTTGGAGAACTGTTTTTT. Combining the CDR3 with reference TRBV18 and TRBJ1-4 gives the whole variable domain NAGVMQNPRHLVRRRGQEARLRCSPMKGHSHVYWYRQLPEEGLKFMVYLQKENIIDESGMPKERFSAEFPKEGPSILRIQQVVRGDSAAYFCASSPKTGNVGELFFGSGTQLSVL.

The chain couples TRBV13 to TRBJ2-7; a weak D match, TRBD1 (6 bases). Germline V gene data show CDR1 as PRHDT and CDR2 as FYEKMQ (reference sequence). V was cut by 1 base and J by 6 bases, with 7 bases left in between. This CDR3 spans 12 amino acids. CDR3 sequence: CASSLVGGEQYF. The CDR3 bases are TGTGCCAGCAGCTTAGTAGGGGGCGAGCAGTACTTC.

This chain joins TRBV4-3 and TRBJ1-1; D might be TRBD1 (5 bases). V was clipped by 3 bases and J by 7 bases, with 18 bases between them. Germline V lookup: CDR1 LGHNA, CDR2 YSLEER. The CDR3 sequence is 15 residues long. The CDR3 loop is CASSHLHTGGCEAFF. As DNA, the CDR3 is TGCGCCAGCAGCCACCTTCACACGGGGGGATGTGAAGCTTTCTTT.

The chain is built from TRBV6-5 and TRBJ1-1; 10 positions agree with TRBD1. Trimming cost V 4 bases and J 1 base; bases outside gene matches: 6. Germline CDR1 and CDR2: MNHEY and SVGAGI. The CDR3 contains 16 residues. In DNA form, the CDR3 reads TGTGCCAGCAGTTCCTGGACAGGGGGTGGGAACACTGAAGCTTTCTTT. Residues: CASSSWTGGGNTEAFF.

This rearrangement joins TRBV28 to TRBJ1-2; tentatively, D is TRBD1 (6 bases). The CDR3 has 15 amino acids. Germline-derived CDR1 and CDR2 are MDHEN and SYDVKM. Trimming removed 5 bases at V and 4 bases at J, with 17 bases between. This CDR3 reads CASSLYGGLGYGYTF. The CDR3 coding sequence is TGTGCCAGCAGTCTTTACGGGGGGCTGGGCTATGGCTACACCTTC.

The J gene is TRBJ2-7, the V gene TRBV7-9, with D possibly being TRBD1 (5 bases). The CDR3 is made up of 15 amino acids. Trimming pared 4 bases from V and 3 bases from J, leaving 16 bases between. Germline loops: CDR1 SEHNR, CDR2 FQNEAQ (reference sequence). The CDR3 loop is CASSSPAADSYEQYF. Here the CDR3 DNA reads TGTGCCAGCAGCTCTCCAGCCGCCGACAGCTACGAGCAGTACTTC.

CDR3 nucleotides: TGTGCCAGCAGCTTGGCCGGTCGAATCTCCTATAATTCACCCCTCCACTTT. It encodes CASSLAGRISYNSPLHF. The chain couples TRBV5-8 to TRBJ1-6; D remains ambiguous. Trimming took off 0 bases at V and 0 bases at J, with 10 bases between the two ends. There are 17 residues in the CDR3. Germline CDR1 SGHTS, CDR2 YDEGEE.

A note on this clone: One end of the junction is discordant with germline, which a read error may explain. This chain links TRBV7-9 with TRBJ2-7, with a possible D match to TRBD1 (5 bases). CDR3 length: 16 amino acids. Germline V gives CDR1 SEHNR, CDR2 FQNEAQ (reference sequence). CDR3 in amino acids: CSSSLMWSGRDYEQYF. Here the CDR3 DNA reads TGTTCCAGCAGCTTAATGTGGTCCGGCAGGGACTACGAGCAGTACTTC.

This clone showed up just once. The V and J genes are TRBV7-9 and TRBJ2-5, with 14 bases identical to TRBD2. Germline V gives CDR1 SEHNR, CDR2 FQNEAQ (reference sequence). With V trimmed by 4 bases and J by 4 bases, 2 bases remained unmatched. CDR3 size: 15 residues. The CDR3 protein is CASSSGTSGRETQYF. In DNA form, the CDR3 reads TGTGCCAGCAGCTCCGGGACTAGCGGGAGAGAGACCCAGTACTTC.

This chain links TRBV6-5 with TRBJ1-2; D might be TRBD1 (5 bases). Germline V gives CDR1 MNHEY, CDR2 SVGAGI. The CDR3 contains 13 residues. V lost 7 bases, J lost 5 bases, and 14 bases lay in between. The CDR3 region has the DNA TGTGCCAGCACCCACCAAGGGGTTTATGGCTACACCTTC. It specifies CASTHQGVYGYTF.

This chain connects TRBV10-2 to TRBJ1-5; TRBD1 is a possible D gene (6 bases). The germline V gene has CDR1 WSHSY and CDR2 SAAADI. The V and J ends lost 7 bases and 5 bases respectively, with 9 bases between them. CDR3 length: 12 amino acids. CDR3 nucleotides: TGCGCCAGCACACCAGGGGATCAGCCCCAGCATTTT. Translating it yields CASTPGDQPQHF.

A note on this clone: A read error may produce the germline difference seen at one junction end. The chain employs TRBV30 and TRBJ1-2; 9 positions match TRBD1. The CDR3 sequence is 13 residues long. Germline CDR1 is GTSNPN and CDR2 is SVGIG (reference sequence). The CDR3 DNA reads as TGTGCCTGGAGTTTAACAGGGGGCCATGGCTACCCCTTC. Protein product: CAWSLTGGHGYPF.

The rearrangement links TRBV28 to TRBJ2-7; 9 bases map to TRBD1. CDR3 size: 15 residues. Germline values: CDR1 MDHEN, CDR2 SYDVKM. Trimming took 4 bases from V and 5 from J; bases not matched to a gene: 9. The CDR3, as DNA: TGTGCCAGCAGTTCCCCCCCGGGACAGGGCCACGAGCAGTACTTC. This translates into CASSSPPGQGHEQYF.

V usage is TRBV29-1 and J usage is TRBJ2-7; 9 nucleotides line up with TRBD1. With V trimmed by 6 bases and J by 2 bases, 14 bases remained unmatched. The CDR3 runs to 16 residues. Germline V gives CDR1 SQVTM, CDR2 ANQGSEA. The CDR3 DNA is TGCAGCGTAATTTTTGGGGACAGGGACCCCCCCTACGAGCAGTACTTC. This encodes CSVIFGDRDPPYEQYF.

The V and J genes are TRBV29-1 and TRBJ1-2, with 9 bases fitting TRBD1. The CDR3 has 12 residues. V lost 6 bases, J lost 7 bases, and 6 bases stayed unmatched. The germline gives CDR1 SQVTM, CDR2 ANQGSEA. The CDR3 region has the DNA TGCAGCGTCACGGACAGGGGACTTGGCTACACCTTC. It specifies CSVTDRGLGYTF.

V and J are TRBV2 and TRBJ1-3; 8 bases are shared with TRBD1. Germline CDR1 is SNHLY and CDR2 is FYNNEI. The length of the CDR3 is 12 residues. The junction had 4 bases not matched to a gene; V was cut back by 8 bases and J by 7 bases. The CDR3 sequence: CASRTGTNTIYF. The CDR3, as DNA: TGTGCCAGCCGGACAGGGACCAACACCATATATTTT.

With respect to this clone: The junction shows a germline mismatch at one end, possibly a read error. In DNA form, the CDR3 reads TGTTCCAGCAGCTTAGGGGGGACTAGCGGGAGCTCCTACGAGCAGTACTTC. Encoded protein: CSSSLGGTSGSSYEQYF. This chain joins TRBV7-9 and TRBJ2-7; 14 nucleotides agree with TRBD2. The V gene's germline CDR1 is SEHNR and CDR2 FQNEAQ (reference sequence). The CDR3 contains 17 residues.

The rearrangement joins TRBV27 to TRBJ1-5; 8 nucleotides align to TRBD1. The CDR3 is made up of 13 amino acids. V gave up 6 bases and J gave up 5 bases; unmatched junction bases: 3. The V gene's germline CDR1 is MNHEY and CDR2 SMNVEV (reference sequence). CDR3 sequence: CASRDRVDQPQHF. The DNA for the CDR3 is TGTGCCAGCAGGGACAGGGTCGATCAGCCCCAGCATTTT.

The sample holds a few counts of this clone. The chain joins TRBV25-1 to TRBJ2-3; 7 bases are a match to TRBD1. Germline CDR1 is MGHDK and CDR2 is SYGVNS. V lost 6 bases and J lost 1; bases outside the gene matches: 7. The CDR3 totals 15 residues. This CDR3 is CASSLDRAGTDTQYF. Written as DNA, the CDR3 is TGTGCCAGCAGCCTTGACAGGGCCGGCACAGATACGCAGTATTTT.

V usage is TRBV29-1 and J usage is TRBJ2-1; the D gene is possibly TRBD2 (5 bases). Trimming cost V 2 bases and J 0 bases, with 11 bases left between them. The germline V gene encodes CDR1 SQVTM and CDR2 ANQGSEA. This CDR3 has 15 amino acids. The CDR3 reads CSVENLAGSYNEQFF. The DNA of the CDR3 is TGCAGCGTTGAAAACCTAGCAGGCTCCTACAATGAGCAGTTCTTC.

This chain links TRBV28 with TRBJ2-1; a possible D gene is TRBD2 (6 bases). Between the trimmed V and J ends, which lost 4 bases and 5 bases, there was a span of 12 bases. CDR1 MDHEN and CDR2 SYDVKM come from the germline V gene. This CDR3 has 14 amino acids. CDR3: CASSWGDFDNEQFF. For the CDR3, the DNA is TGTGCCAGCAGTTGGGGGGACTTCGACAATGAGCAGTTCTTC.

The CDR3, as DNA: TGCGCCAGCAGCCCGGGACTACAAGAGACCCAGTACTTC. Residues: CASSPGLQETQYF. The J gene is TRBJ2-5, the V gene TRBV5-1; TRBD2 matches at 7 bases. J lost 2 bases, V lost 4 bases, and 2 bases had no gene match. This CDR3 has 13 residues. Germline V lookup: CDR1 SGHRS, CDR2 YFSETQ. The full variable domain, with the rest looked up from reference TRBV5-1 and TRBJ2-5, is KAGVTQTPRYLIKTRGQQVTLSCSPISGHRSVSWYQQTPGQGLQFLFEYFSETQRNKGNFPGRFSGRQFSNSRSEMNVSTLELGDSALYLCASSPGLQETQYFGPGTRLLVL.

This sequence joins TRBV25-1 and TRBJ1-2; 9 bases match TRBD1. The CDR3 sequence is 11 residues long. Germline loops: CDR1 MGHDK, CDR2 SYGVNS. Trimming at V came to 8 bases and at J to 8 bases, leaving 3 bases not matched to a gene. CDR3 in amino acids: CASWTGEGYTF. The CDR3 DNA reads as TGTGCCAGCTGGACAGGGGAAGGCTACACCTTC.